This passage covers 7 T cell receptor beta chains from one sample sequenced in a study of blood T cell repertoires in COVID-19. Data came from immunoSEQ multiplex PCR; TCRdb stores just in-frame clones and leaves some out. Counted here are 200,000 or so clones, approximately 89% occurring once; the ten biggest clones make up 3.7%. Sequenced: PBMCs or T cells enriched from blood (not recorded which). Every receptor here comes from a woman in her thirties who had been exposed to COVID-19.

The chain employs TRBV7-3 and TRBJ2-1; D is possibly TRBD1 (5 bases). The CDR3 loop spans 13 amino acids. V gave up 3 bases and J gave up 7 bases, with 10 bases separating them. Germline-derived CDR1 and CDR2 are SGHTA and FQGTGA. CDR3 amino acids: CASSLTVMNEQFF. The CDR3 DNA reads TGTGCCAGCAGCTTGACAGTTATGAATGAGCAGTTCTTC. Drawing the rest from reference TRBV7-3 and TRBJ2-1, the complete variable domain is GAGVSQTPSNKVTEKGKYVELRCDPISGHTALYWYRQSLGQGPEFLIYFQGTGAADDSGLPNDRFFAVRPEGSVSTLKIQRTERGDSAVYLCASSLTVMNEQFFGPGTRLTVL.

The chain combines TRBV19 with TRBJ1-3; D call uncertain. This CDR3 comprises 16 residues. CDR1 is LNHDA and CDR2 is SQIVND in the germline V gene (reference sequence). The V gene lost 4 bases and the J gene lost 6 bases, with 19 bases spanning the gap. Here the CDR3 reads CASSTTFDSAVNTIYF. The DNA of the CDR3 is TGTGCCAGTAGTACGACCTTCGACTCGGCGGTAAACACCATATATTTT.

The rearrangement joins TRBV7-9 to TRBJ1-4; no clear D. Trimming removed 5 bases at V and 7 bases at J, with 17 bases between. This CDR3 region has 15 residues. CDR1 and CDR2 (germline): SEHNR, FQNEAQ (reference sequence). The CDR3 here is CASSLFGRSGEKLFF. The CDR3 DNA follows: TGTGCCAGCAGCCTGTTCGGGAGGTCGGGTGAAAAACTGTTTTTT.

The chain recombines TRBV13 with TRBJ2-2; D perhaps matches TRBD2 (6 bases). This CDR3 has 15 residues. Trimming took off 0 bases at V and 2 bases at J, with 7 bases between the two ends. From germline, CDR1 is PRHDT and CDR2 FYEKMQ (reference sequence). The CDR3 is CASSLGGGNTGELFF. The CDR3 DNA follows: TGTGCCAGCAGCTTAGGCGGGGGTAACACCGGGGAGCTGTTTTTT.

The chain employs TRBV10-3 and TRBJ1-6; tentative D call: TRBD1 (6 bases). The V gene's germline CDR1 is ENHRY and CDR2 SYGVKD. Trimming left V 5 bases short and J 7 bases short, with 18 bases between. The CDR3 has 16 amino acids. The CDR3 spells CAISNPTGRRNSPLHF. CDR3 bases: TGTGCCATCAGTAACCCAACAGGGCGACGGAATTCACCCCTCCACTTT.

The chain is built from TRBV3-1 (or the pseudogene TRBV3-2) and TRBJ1-5; TRBD1 aligns across 9 bases. Germline CDR1 reads LGHDT; CDR2 reads YNNKEL (reference sequence). Germline trimming cut 2 bases from V and 7 bases from J; bases unmatched to any gene: 6. The CDR3 loop spans 15 amino acids. The CDR3 loop reads CASSQTTGGLQPQHF. In nucleotides, the CDR3 is TGTGCCAGCAGCCAAACAACAGGGGGCCTACAGCCCCAGCATTTT.

The chain combines TRBV5-8 with TRBJ2-2, with 14 nucleotides matching TRBD2. V shed 4 bases, J shed 1 base, and the junction held 9 bases outside the gene matches. The CDR3 runs to 19 residues. Germline CDR1 reads SGHTS; CDR2 reads YDEGEE. The CDR3 region has the DNA TGTGCCAGCAGCCCCGGGACTAGCGGGAGCACGAGGAACACCGGGGAGCTGTTTTTT. Translated, it gives CASSPGTSGSTRNTGELFF.